These 25 T cell receptor beta chains were all obtained from the same sample, sequenced in a study of T cells in Graves' hyperthyroidism and ophthalmopathy. Amplified TCR beta CDR3 regions derived from RNA transcripts. A set of HTBI primers served as the primers for a first-round RT-PCR of the TCR CDR3. TCRdb used MiXCR to reprocess the multiplex PCR reads, holding one entry per CDR3 protein. The sample gives a few hundred thousand distinct CDR3 sequences, approximately 15% of which show up once; 34% is in the top ten. Sample: blood. Receptor source: a woman aged 40 to 55 with Graves' ophthalmopathy.

The chain employs TRBV18 and TRBJ2-1; no clear D. Germline CDR1 and CDR2: KGHSH and LQKENI. This CDR3 is built from 15 residues. The V end was cut by 0 bases, the J end by 4 bases, with 10 bases between. DNA of the CDR3: TGTGCCAGCTCACCACCGGGTTTGGAATACAATGAGCAGTTCTTC. Translation gives CASSPPGLEYNEQFF.

This clonotype was seen at least ten times. The chain employs TRBV7-9 and TRBJ2-1; D remains ambiguous. The germline gives CDR1 SEHNR, CDR2 FQNEAQ (reference sequence). The V end was cut by 4 bases, the J end by 4 bases, with 17 bases between. The CDR3 runs 16 residues. The CDR3 reads CASSSTDSNWYNEQFF. The CDR3 region has the DNA TGTGCCAGCAGCTCAACAGACTCGAATTGGTACAATGAGCAGTTCTTC.

This clonotype has only a few counts. This chain connects TRBV7-2 to TRBJ1-2, with D unresolved. Trimming removed 7 bases from V and 1 base from J, with 7 bases in between. Per the germline V gene, CDR1 is SGHTA and CDR2 is FQGNSA. This CDR3 comprises 12 residues. CDR3 residues: CASIFINYGYTF. In DNA, the CDR3 is TGTGCCAGCATCTTCATTAACTATGGCTACACCTTC.

This clonotype was counted a few times. The chain combines TRBV29-1 with TRBJ2-7; D gene unclear. V was pared by 6 bases and J by 0 bases, with 12 bases between. CDR1 is SQVTM and CDR2 is ANQGSEA in the germline V gene. The CDR3 extends over 13 amino acids. DNA of the CDR3: TGCAGCGTGGACGGTCTCGGCTCCTACGAGCAGTACTTC. The encoded protein is CSVDGLGSYEQYF.

As to this clonotype: With a much larger clone just one base away, this may be a read error. The chain couples TRBV5-1 to TRBJ2-1, with D perhaps TRBD1 (5 bases). The CDR3 contains 12 residues. V was pared by 5 bases and J by 8 bases, with 11 bases between. Per germline, CDR1 SGHRS and CDR2 YFSETQ. The CDR3, as DNA: TGCGCCAGCAGACGTTCAGGGTATGAGCAGTTCTTC. Protein: CASRRSGYEQFF.

This clonotype occurred many times. The chain uses TRBV11-2 and TRBJ2-5; 11 bases align to TRBD2. Germline CDR1 is SGHAT and CDR2 is FQNNGV. V was pared by 0 bases and J by 6 bases, with 3 bases of the junction left unmatched. The CDR3 is 15 amino acids. The chain's CDR3 is CASSLETSGGQTQYF. CDR3 bases: TGTGCCAGCAGCTTAGAAACTAGCGGGGGACAGACCCAGTACTTC.

This clonotype was seen only a few times. The V and J genes are TRBV30 and TRBJ1-2; D gene unclear. The CDR3 has 15 amino acids. Per germline, CDR1 GTSNPN and CDR2 SVGIG (reference sequence). Trimming shortened V by 0 bases and J by 5 bases, and 16 bases separated the two germline ends. CDR3 in amino acids: CAWSVLGGGRYGYTF. The CDR3 nucleotides read TGTGCCTGGAGTGTTTTAGGCGGAGGGCGGTATGGCTACACCTTC. Filled out from reference TRBV30 and TRBJ1-2, the complete variable domain reads SQTIHQWPATLVQPVGSPLSLECTVEGTSNPNLYWYRQAAGRGLQLLFYSVGIGQISSEVPQNLSASRPQDRQFILSSKKLLLSDSGFYLCAWSVLGGGRYGYTFGSGTRLTVV.

This clonotype was counted ten times or more. The chain employs TRBV20-1 and TRBJ1-1; D remains unclear. Germline CDR1 DFQATT, CDR2 SNEGSKA (reference sequence). V dropped 0 bases and J dropped 1 base, with 9 bases sitting between them. This CDR3 is built from 14 residues. CDR3 amino acids: CSAREYGRNTEAFF. CDR3 nucleotide sequence: TGCAGTGCTAGAGAGTACGGGCGGAACACTGAAGCTTTCTTT.

This clonotype has a count of ten or more. This chain connects TRBV29-1 to TRBJ2-3; D is unclear. The length of the CDR3 is 11 residues. Germline CDR1 is SQVTM and CDR2 is ANQGSEA. Trimming took off 6 bases at V and 5 bases at J, with 9 bases between the two ends. The CDR3 spells CSVAPGDTQYF. Written as DNA, the CDR3 is TGCAGCGTGGCTCCGGGAGATACGCAGTATTTT.

Turning to this clonotype: Just one base apart from a much larger clone, this may be a read error. The rearrangement links TRBV5-1 to TRBJ2-3; tentative D call: TRBD2 (6 bases). Germline CDR1 SGHRS, CDR2 YFSETQ. V lost 4 bases, J lost 8 bases, and 17 bases lay in between. This CDR3 has 14 residues. DNA for the CDR3: TGCGCCAGCAGCATACCTCCGACTAGGAGTACGCAGTATTTT. Translation gives CASSIPPTRSTQYF.

In this sample, this clonotype turned up a few times. The chain joins TRBV19 to TRBJ1-5; weak D call: TRBD1 (6 bases). This CDR3 has 13 residues. V was clipped by 7 bases and J by 4 bases, with 11 bases between them. Germline V CDR1 and CDR2: LNHDA, SQIVND (reference sequence). The CDR3 coding sequence is TGTGCCAGTAAGGGGGAGGGGAATCAGCCCCAGCATTTT. Amino acid sequence: CASKGEGNQPQHF.

Ten or more counts support this clonotype. The CDR3 region is CASSSTGDRATGYTF. Here the CDR3 DNA reads TGTGCCAGCTCATCGACCGGGGACAGGGCGACTGGCTACACCTTC. This chain links TRBV18 with TRBJ1-2, with 9 bases matching TRBD1. There are 15 residues in the CDR3. Germline assignment: CDR1 KGHSH and CDR2 LQKENI. Trimming cost V 5 bases and J 7 bases; bases outside gene matches: 11.

In its sample, this clonotype was seen many times. The rearrangement joins TRBV13 to TRBJ2-1; maybe TRBD1 (6 bases). The germline CDR1 and CDR2 sequences are PRHDT and FYEKMQ (reference sequence). V was trimmed by 5 bases and J by 5 bases, leaving 10 bases between them. CDR3 length: 13 amino acids. The CDR3 here is CASSQGQNNEQFF. The CDR3, as DNA: TGTGCCAGCAGCCAAGGACAGAACAATGAGCAGTTCTTC.

This clonotype was seen more than once but under ten times. The CDR3 protein is CASSQVSVRPVRANYGYTF. CDR3 nucleotide sequence: TGCGCCAGCAGCCAAGTATCTGTGCGGCCCGTGAGAGCTAACTATGGCTACACCTTC. The chain joins TRBV4-1 to TRBJ1-2, with D unresolved. V dropped 1 base and J dropped 0 bases, with 21 bases sitting between them. CDR1 MGHRA and CDR2 YSYEKL come from the germline V gene. The CDR3 totals 19 residues.

The V and J genes are TRBV10-2 and TRBJ2-5, with 15 nucleotides matching TRBD2. After removal of 4 bases from V and 5 bases from J, the junction contained 8 bases not matched to a gene. This CDR3 has 17 residues. CDR1 is WSHSY, CDR2 SAAADI, per germline. CDR3 sequence (DNA): TGCGCCAGCAGTGTTGGACTAGCGGGAGGGGGTAGGGAGACCCAGTACTTC. This codes for CASSVGLAGGGRETQYF.

The chain has TRBV27 and TRBJ2-1; no definite D call. The J call could be wrong; TRBJ2-7 is a better fit for the DNA end. This CDR3 is built from 14 residues. CDR1 and CDR2 (germline): MNHEY, SMNVEV (reference sequence). The CDR3 DNA sequence: TGTGCCAGCAGTCGCGGCCTCTCCTACAATGAGCAGTACTTC. It specifies CASSRGLSYNEQYF.

The genes are TRBV18 and TRBJ2-2; D may be TRBD1 or TRBD2 (5 bases each). This CDR3 spans 14 amino acids. Between the trimmed V and J ends, which lost 5 bases and 6 bases, there was a span of 13 bases. Germline V lookup: CDR1 KGHSH, CDR2 LQKENI. The CDR3 nucleotides read TGTGCCAGCTCATGGGGACGAACGCCCGGGGAGCTGTTTTTT. This translates into CASSWGRTPGELFF.

This clonotype showed up many times. The chain is built from TRBV18 and TRBJ2-1; 9 nucleotides agree with TRBD2. Germline V gives CDR1 KGHSH, CDR2 LQKENI. The ends lost 3 bases at V and 5 bases at J; junction bases unmatched: 8. This CDR3 region has 16 residues. The CDR3 DNA reads TGTGCCAGCTCACCGGCCGTGGCTAGCGGGGACAATGAGCAGTTCTTC. Translating it yields CASSPAVASGDNEQFF.

Turning to this clonotype: A much larger clone differs by one base, so this may be a read error. The chain combines TRBV27 with TRBJ1-2; the D gene is possibly TRBD1 (6 bases). CDR3 length: 15 residues. Germline V CDR1 and CDR2: MNHEY, SMNVEV (reference sequence). CDR3 amino acids: CASSLYPTGNYGCTF. The CDR3 DNA reads as TGTGCCAGCAGTTTATATCCCACAGGGAACTATGGCTGCACCTTC.

This CDR3 reads CASSSPGLAEVTPADTQYF. The CDR3, as DNA: TGTGCCAGCAGCTCCCCGGGACTAGCGGAAGTTACGCCCGCAGATACGCAGTATTTT. This sequence joins TRBV7-9 and TRBJ2-3; TRBD2 matches at 11 bases. Germline CDR1 is SEHNR and CDR2 is FQNEAQ (reference sequence). The CDR3 extends over 19 amino acids. The trim removed 4 bases at V and 4 bases at J, leaving 16 bases unmatched.

This clonotype was recorded many times. The J gene is TRBJ2-7, the V gene TRBV6-1; 9 bases are shared with TRBD1. The CDR3 totals 15 residues. Looked up from germline, CDR1 is MNHNS and CDR2 is SASEGT. J gave up 2 bases and V 6 bases, and 8 bases lay outside the gene matches. CDR3 loop: CASRAGTGITYEQYF. The CDR3 region has the DNA TGTGCCAGCAGGGCCGGGACAGGGATAACCTACGAGCAGTACTTC.

The rearrangement uses TRBV29-1 and TRBJ2-2; D gene ambiguous. V was cut by 8 bases and J by 5 bases, with 15 bases left in between. CDR3 length equals 13 residues. The germline gives CDR1 SQVTM, CDR2 ANQGSEA. The CDR3 protein is CSSSVPLTGELFF. CDR3 nucleotide sequence: TGCAGCTCAAGCGTTCCCTTGACCGGGGAGCTGTTTTTT.

At least ten counts were recorded for this clonotype. For the CDR3, the DNA is TGTGCCAGCAGTTACTCGAGGCCTGTTGGGTCCCGCGGGGTCCAGTACTTC. The encoded protein is CASSYSRPVGSRGVQYF. This chain joins TRBV6-5 and TRBJ2-5; weak D call: TRBD2 (6 bases). CDR1 MNHEY and CDR2 SVGAGI come from the germline V gene. The length of the CDR3 is 17 residues. The V end was cut by 0 bases, the J end by 10 bases, with 24 bases between.

This clonotype appeared a few times. The chain recombines TRBV3-1 with TRBJ2-5; the D gene is possibly TRBD2 (6 bases). V lost 0 bases, J lost 0 bases, and 8 bases lay in between. The CDR3 consists of 15 residues. The germline V gene encodes CDR1 LGHDT and CDR2 YNNKEL (reference sequence). The CDR3 nucleotides are TGTGCCAGCAGCCAAGAGGCGGGATACCAAGAGACCCAGTACTTC. Translating it yields CASSQEAGYQETQYF.

This clonotype was seen ten or more times. The gene calls are TRBV27 and TRBJ1-1; D gene unclear. Germline CDR1 reads MNHEY; CDR2 reads SMNVEV (reference sequence). Trimming took 6 bases from V and 0 from J, leaving 11 bases between them. CDR3 size: 14 residues. This CDR3 reads CASRLQTMNTEAFF. In DNA form, the CDR3 reads TGTGCCAGCAGGCTACAGACGATGAACACTGAAGCTTTCTTT.